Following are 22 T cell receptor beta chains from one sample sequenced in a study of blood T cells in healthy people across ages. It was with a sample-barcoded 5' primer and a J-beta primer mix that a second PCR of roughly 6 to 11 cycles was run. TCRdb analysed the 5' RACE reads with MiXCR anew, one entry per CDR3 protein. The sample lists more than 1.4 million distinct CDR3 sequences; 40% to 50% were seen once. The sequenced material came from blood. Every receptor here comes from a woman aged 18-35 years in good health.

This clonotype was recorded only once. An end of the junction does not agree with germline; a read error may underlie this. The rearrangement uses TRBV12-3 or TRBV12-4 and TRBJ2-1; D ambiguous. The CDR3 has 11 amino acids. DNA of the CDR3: TGTGCCAGCAGTTTCCTGGATGAGCGGTTCTTC. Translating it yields CASSFLDERFF.

CDR3 DNA sequence: TGTGCCAGCAGTTGGGGGGAGCCTAGCACAGATACGCAGTATTTT. It specifies CASSWGEPSTDTQYF. The gene calls are TRBV28 and TRBJ2-3, with D perhaps TRBD2 (6 bases). The germline V gene has CDR1 MDHEN and CDR2 SYDVKM. V was pared by 4 bases and J by 0 bases, with 11 bases between. The length of the CDR3 is 15 residues.

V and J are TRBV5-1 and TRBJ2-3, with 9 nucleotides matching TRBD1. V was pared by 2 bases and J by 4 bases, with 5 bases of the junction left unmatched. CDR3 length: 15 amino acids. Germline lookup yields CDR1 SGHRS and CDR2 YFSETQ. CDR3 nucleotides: TGCGCCAGCAGCTTTCAGGGGACAGGGTCAGATACGCAGTATTTT. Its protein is CASSFQGTGSDTQYF.

The CDR3 protein is CASSGGGAGGYTF. CDR3 DNA: TGTGCCTCCTCTGGGGGGGGCGCTGGTGGCTACACCTTC. The rearrangement links TRBV6-5 to TRBJ1-2; maybe TRBD1 (6 bases). Germline CDR1 and CDR2: MNHEY and SVGAGI. Trimming pared 11 bases from V and 7 bases from J, leaving 20 bases between. This CDR3 comprises 13 residues.

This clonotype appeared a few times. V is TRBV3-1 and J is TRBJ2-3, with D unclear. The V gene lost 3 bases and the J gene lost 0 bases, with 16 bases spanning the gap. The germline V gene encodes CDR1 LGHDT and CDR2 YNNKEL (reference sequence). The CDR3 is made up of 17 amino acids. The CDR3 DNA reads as TGTGCCAGCAGCCACCTCTTTATCTCAGGCAGCACAGATACGCAGTATTTT. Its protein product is CASSHLFISGSTDTQYF.

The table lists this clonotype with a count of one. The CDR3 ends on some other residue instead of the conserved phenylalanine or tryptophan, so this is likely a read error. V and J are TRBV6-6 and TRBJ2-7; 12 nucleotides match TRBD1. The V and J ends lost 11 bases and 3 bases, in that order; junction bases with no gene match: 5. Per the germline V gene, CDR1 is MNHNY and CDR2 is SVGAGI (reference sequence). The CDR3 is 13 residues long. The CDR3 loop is CAGGQGAVYEQYL. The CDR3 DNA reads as TGTGCCGGGGGACAGGGGGCTGTCTACGAGCAGTACTTA.

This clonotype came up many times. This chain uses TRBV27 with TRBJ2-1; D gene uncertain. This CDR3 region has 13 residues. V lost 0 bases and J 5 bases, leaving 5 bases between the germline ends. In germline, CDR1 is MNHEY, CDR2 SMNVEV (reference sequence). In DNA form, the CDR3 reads TGTGCCAGCAGTTTATCGGCAAACAATGAGCAGTTCTTC. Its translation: CASSLSANNEQFF.

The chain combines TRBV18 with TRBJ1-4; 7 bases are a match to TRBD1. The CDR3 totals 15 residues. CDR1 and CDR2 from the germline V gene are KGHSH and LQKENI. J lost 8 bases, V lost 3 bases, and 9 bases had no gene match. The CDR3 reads CASSPDRQGREKLFF. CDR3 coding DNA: TGTGCCAGCTCACCGGACAGGCAGGGCCGAGAAAAACTGTTTTTT.

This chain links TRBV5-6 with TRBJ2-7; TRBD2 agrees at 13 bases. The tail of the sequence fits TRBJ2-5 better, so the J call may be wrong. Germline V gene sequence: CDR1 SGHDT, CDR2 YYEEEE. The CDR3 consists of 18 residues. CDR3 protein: CASSARFWTSGGQETQYF. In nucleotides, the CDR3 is TGTGCCAGCAGCGCGAGATTTTGGACTAGCGGGGGCCAGGAGACCCAGTACTTC.

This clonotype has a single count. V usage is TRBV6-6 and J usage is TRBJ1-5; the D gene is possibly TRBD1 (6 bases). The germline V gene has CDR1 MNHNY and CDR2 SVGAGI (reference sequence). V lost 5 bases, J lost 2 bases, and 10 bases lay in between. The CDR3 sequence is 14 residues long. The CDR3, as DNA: TGTGCCAGCAGTGACAGACAGGGCAATCAGCCCCAGCATTTT. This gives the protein CASSDRQGNQPQHF.

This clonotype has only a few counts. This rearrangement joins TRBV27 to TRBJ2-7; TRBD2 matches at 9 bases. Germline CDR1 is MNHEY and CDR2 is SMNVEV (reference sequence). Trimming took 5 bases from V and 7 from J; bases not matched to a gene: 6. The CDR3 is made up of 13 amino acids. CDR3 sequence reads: CASSPSGNNEQYF. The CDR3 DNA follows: TGTGCCAGCAGTCCTAGCGGGAACAATGAGCAGTACTTC.

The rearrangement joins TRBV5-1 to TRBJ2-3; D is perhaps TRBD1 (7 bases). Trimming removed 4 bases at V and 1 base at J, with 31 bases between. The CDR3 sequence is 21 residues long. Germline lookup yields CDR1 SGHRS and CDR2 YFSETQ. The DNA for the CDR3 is TGCGCCAGCAGCGGACTCCCCCCCCTCAGTGGAGGGGGCATTGGCACAGATACGCAGTATTTT. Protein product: CASSGLPPLSGGGIGTDTQYF. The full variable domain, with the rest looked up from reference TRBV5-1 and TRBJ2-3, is KAGVTQTPRYLIKTRGQQVTLSCSPISGHRSVSWYQQTPGQGLQFLFEYFSETQRNKGNFPGRFSGRQFSNSRSEMNVSTLELGDSALYLCASSGLPPLSGGGIGTDTQYFGPGTRLTVL.

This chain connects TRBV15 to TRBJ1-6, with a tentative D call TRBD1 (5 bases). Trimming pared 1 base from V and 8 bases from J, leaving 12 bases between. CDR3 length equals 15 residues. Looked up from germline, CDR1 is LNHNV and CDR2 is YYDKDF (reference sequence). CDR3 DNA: TGTGCCACCAGCAGAGTGATAGGGGAAGATTCACCCCTCCACTTT. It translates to CATSRVIGEDSPLHF.

The CDR3 sequence: CASSQPRRGRNTEAFF. Written as DNA, the CDR3 is TGCGCCAGCAGCCAACCGCGGCGGGGACGGAACACTGAAGCTTTCTTT. V gene TRBV4-1 combines with J gene TRBJ1-1, with a weak D call TRBD1 (5 bases). This CDR3 region has 16 residues. From germline, CDR1 is MGHRA and CDR2 YSYEKL. The V gene lost 2 bases and the J gene lost 1 base, with 14 bases spanning the gap.

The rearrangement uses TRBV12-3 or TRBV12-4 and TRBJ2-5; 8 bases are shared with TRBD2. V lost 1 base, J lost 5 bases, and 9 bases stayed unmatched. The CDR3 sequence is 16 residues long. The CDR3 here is CASSLGGGTRLETQYF. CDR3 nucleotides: TGTGCCAGCAGTTTAGGGGGGGGGACTAGGCTTGAGACCCAGTACTTC.

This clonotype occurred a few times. The CDR3, as DNA: TGCAGTGCTCCCTGGAACCAAGAGACCCAGTACTTC. It yields the protein CSAPWNQETQYF. The chain combines TRBV20-1 with TRBJ2-5; D is ambiguous. Germline-derived CDR1 and CDR2 are DFQATT and SNEGSKA (reference sequence). V lost 5 bases and J lost 0, with 7 bases in between. The CDR3 has 12 residues.

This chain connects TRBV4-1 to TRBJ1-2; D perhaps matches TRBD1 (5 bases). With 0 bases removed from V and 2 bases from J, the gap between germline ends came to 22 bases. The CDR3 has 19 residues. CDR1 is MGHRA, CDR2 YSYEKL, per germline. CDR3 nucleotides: TGCGCCAGCAGCCAAGATCGGGGCCAGGCCGATCCTTCCAACTATGGCTACACCTTC. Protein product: CASSQDRGQADPSNYGYTF.

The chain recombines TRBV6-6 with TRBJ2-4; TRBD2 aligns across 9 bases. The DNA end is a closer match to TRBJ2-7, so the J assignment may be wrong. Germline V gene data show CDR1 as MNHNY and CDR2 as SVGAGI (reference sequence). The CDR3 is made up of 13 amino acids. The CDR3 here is CASTLAGDYEQYF. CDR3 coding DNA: TGTGCCAGCACCTTAGCGGGAGACTACGAGCAGTACTTC.

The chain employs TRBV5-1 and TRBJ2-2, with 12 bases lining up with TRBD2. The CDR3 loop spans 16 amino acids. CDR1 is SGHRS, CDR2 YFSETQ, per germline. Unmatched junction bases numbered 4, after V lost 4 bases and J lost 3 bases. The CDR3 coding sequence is TGCGCCAGCAGCGCGGGGACTAGCGGGTACACCGGGGAGCTGTTTTTT. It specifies CASSAGTSGYTGELFF.

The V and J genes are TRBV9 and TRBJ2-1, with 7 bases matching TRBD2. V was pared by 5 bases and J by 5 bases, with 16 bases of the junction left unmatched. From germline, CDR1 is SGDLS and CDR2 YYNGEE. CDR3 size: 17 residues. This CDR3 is CASRSPPLAAGNNEQFF. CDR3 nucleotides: TGTGCCAGCAGGAGCCCCCCTCTAGCGGCTGGAAACAATGAGCAGTTCTTC.

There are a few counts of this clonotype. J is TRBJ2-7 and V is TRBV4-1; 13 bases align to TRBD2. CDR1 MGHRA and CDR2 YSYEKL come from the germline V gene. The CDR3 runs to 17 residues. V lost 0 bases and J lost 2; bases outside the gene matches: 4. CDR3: CASSQELAGGRAYEQYF. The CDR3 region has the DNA TGCGCCAGCAGCCAAGAACTAGCGGGAGGGAGGGCCTACGAGCAGTACTTC.

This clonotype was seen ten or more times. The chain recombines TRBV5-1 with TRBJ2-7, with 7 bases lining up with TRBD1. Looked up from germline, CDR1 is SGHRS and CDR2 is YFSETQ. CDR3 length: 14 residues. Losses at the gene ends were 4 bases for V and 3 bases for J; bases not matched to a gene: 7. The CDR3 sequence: CASSQGQLSYEQYF. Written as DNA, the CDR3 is TGCGCCAGCAGCCAGGGACAGCTCAGCTACGAGCAGTACTTC.